This T cell receptor (beta chain) was documented in a study of T cell responses to AZD1222 COVID-19 vaccine. Whole-study results and caveats: Donors were largely white British and mainly female; clonal diversity was possibly underestimated.

A word on this clone: The antigen remains unidentified.

The method was immunoSEQ multiplex PCR; TCRdb's version includes in-frame clones alone and lacks a portion of them. The sample carries under 200,000 clones, about 93% recorded once. Trimming cost V 4 bases and J 2 bases; bases outside gene matches: 4. Germline V CDR1 and CDR2: KGHDR, SFDVKD. This CDR3 comprises 15 residues. The sequencing here drew on peripheral blood, taken on day 0 of AZD1222 vaccination. The TCR was taken from an adult in good health. This rearrangement joins TRBV24-1 to TRBJ1-2; TRBD1 aligns across 9 bases. Here the CDR3 reads CATSDGGTGNYGYTF. The CDR3 coding sequence is TGTGCCACCAGTGACGGTGGGACAGGGAACTATGGCTACACCTTC.